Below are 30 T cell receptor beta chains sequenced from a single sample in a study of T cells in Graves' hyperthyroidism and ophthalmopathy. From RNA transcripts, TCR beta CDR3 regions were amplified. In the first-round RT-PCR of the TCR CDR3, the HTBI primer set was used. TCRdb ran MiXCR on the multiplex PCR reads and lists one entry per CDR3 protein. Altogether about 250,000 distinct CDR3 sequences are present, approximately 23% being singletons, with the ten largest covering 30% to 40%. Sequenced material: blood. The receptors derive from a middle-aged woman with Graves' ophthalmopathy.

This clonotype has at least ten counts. The CDR3 here is CASSLGQGVGELFF. CDR3 DNA: TGTGCCAGCAGCTTGGGACAGGGGGTCGGGGAGCTGTTTTTT. This chain links TRBV5-6 with TRBJ2-2; 9 bases fit TRBD1. CDR1 SGHDT and CDR2 YYEEEE come from the germline V gene. The CDR3 consists of 14 residues. V was clipped by 0 bases and J by 7 bases; unmatched bases: 1.

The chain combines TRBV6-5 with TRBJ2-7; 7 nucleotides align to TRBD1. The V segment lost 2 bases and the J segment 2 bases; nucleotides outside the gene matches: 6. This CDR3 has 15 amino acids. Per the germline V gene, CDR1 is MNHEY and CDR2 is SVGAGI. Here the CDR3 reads CASSYTPTGAYEQYF. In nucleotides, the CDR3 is TGTGCCAGCAGTTACACCCCAACAGGGGCCTACGAGCAGTACTTC.

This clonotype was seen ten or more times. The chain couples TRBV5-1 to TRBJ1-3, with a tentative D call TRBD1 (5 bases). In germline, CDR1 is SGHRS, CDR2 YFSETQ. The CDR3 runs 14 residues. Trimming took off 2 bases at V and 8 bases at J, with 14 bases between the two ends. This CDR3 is CASSLGTSIDTIYF. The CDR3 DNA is TGCGCCAGCAGCTTAGGGACTTCGATCGACACCATATATTTT.

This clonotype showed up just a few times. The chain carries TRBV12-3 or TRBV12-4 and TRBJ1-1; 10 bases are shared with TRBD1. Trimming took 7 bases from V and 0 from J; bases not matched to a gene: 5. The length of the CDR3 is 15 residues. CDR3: CASIPGQGLNTEAFF. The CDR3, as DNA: TGTGCCAGCATTCCGGGACAGGGGTTGAACACTGAAGCTTTCTTT.

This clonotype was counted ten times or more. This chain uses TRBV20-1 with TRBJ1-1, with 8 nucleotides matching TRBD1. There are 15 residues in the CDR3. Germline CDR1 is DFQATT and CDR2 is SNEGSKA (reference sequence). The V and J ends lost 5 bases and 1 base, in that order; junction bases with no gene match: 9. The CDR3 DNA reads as TGCAGTGCTTACCTCTCGGGGACAGGGAACACTGAAGCTTTCTTT. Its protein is CSAYLSGTGNTEAFF.

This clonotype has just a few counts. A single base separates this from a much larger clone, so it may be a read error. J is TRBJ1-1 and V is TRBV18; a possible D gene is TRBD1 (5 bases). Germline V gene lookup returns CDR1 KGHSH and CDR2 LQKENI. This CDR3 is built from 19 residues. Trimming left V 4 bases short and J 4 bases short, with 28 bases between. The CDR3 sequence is CASSRHEFGGSAGGTEAFF. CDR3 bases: TGTGCCAGCTCACGTCACGAGTTCGGGGGGAGCGCTGGTGGCACTGAAGCTTTCTTT. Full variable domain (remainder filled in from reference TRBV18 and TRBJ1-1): NAGVMQNPRHLVRRRGQEARLRCSPMKGHSHVYWYRQLPEEGLKFMVYLQKENIIDESGMPKERFSAEFPKEGPSILRIQQVVRGDSAAYFCASSRHEFGGSAGGTEAFFGQGTRLTVV.

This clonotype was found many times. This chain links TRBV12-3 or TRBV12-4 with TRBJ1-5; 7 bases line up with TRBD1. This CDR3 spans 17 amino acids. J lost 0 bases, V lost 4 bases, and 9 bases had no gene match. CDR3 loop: CASSSRQGDYSNQPQHF. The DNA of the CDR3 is TGTGCCAGCAGTTCCCGACAGGGAGATTATAGCAATCAGCCCCAGCATTTT.

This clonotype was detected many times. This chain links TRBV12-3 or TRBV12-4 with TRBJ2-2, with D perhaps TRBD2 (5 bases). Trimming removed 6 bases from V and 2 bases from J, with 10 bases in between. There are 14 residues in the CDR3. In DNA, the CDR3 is TGTGCCAGCAGCAGGACTCCTAACACCGGGGAGCTGTTTTTT. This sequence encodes CASSRTPNTGELFF.

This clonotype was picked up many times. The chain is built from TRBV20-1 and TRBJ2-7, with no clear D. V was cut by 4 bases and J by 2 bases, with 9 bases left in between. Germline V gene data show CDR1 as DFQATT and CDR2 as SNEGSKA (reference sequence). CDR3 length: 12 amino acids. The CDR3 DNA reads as TGCAGTGCTAAGGACGTAACCTACGAGCAGTACTTC. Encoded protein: CSAKDVTYEQYF.

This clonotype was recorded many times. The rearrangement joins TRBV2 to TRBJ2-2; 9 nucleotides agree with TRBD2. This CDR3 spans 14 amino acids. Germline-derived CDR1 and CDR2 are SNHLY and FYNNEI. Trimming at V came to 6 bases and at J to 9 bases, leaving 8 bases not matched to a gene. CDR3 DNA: TGTGCCAGCAGCAAGGGACTAGCTGGGAGGGAGCTGTTTTTT. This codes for CASSKGLAGRELFF.

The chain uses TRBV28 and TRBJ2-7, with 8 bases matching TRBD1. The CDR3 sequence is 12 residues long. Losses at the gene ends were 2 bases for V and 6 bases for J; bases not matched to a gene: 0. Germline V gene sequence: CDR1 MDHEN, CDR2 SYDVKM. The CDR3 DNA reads TGTGCCAGCAGTTTAGGACAGGGCGAGCAGTACTTC. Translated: CASSLGQGEQYF.

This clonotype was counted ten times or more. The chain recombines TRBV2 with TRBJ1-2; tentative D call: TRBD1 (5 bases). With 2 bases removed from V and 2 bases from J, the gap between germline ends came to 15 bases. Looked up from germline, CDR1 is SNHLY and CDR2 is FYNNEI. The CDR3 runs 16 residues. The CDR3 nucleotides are TGTGCCAGCAGTGAAATTGTGGGGCGGACCAACTATGGCTACACCTTC. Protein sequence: CASSEIVGRTNYGYTF.

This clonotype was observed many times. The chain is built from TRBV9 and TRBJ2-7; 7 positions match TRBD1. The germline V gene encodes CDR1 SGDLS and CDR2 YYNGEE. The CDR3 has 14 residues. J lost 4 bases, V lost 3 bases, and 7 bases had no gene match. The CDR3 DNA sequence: TGTGCCAGCAGCGCCCCGGGACAGAGATACGAGCAGTACTTC. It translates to CASSAPGQRYEQYF. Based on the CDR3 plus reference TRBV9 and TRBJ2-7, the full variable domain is DSGVTQTPKHLITATGQRVTLRCSPRSGDLSVYWYQQSLDQGLQFLIQYYNGEERAKGNILERFSAQQFPDLHSELNLSSLELGDSALYFCASSAPGQRYEQYFGPGTRLTVT.

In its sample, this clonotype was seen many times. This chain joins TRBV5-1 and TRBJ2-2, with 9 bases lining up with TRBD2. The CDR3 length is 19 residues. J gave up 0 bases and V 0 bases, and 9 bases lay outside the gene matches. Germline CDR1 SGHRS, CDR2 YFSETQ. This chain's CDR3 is CASSLGLLAGISNTGELFF. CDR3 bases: TGCGCCAGCAGCTTGGGCCTCCTAGCGGGAATTTCGAACACCGGGGAGCTGTTTTTT.

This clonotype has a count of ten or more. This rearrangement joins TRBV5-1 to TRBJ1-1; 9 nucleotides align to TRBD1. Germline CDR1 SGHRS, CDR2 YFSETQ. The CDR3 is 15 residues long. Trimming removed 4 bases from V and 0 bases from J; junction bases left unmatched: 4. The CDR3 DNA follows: TGCGCCAGCAGCGAGGGACAGGGCGTGAACACTGAAGCTTTCTTT. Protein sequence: CASSEGQGVNTEAFF. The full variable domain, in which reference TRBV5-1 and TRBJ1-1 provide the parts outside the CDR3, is KAGVTQTPRYLIKTRGQQVTLSCSPISGHRSVSWYQQTPGQGLQFLFEYFSETQRNKGNFPGRFSGRQFSNSRSEMNVSTLELGDSALYLCASSEGQGVNTEAFFGQGTRLTVV.

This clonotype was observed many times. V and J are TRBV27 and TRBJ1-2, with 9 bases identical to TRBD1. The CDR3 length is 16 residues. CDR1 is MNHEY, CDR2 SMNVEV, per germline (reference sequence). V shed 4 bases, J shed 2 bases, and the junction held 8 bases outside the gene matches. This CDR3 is CASSSNPGTGNYGYTF. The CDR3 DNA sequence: TGTGCCAGCAGTTCAAACCCCGGGACAGGGAACTATGGCTACACCTTC.

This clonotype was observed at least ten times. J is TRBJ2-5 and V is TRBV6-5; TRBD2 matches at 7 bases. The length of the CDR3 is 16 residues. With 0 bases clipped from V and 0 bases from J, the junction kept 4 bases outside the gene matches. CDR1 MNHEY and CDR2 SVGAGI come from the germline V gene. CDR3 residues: CASSYSITSDQETQYF. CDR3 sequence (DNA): TGTGCCAGCAGTTACTCCATCACTAGCGACCAAGAGACCCAGTACTTC.

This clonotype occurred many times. This CDR3 is CASSHPGRIEWGPEQYF. DNA of the CDR3: TGTGCCAGCAGCCACCCGGGGCGGATTGAGTGGGGGCCCGAGCAGTACTTC. The chain links TRBV28 to TRBJ2-7, with TRBD1 as a possible D gene (6 bases). The germline V gene has CDR1 MDHEN and CDR2 SYDVKM. CDR3 length equals 17 residues. The V gene lost 6 bases and the J gene lost 6 bases, with 27 bases spanning the gap.

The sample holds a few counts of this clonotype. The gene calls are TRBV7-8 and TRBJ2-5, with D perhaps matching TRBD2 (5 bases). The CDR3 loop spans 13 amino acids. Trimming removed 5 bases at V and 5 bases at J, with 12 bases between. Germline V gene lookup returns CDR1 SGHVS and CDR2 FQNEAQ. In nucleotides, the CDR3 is TGTGCCAGCAGCCTGAGGACTTTGGAGACCCAGTACTTC. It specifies CASSLRTLETQYF.

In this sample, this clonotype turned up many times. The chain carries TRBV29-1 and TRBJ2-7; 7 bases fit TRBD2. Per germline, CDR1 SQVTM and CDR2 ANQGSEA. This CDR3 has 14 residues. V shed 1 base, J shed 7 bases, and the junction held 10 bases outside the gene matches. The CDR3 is CSVEVAGEGLEQYF. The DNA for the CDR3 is TGCAGCGTTGAAGTCGCGGGAGAGGGTCTGGAGCAGTACTTC.

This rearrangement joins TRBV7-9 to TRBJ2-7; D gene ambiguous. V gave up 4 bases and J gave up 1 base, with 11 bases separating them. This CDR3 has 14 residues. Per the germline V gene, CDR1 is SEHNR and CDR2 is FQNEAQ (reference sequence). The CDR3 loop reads CASSSGTTSYEQYF. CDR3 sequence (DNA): TGTGCCAGCAGCTCGGGTACAACGTCCTACGAGCAGTACTTC.

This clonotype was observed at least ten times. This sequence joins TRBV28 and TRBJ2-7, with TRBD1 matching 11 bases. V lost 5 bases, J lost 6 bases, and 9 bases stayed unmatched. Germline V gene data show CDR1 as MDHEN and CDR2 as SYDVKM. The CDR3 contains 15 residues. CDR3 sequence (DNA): TGTGCCAGCAGTCTTTTGGACAGGGGGCGAGGCGAGCAGTACTTC. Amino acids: CASSLLDRGRGEQYF.

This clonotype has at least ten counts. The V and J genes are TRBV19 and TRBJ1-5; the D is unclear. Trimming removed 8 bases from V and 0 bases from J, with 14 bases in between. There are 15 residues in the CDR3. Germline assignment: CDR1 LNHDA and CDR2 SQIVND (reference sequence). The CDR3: CASLSPGLSNQPQHF. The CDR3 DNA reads TGTGCCAGTCTGAGCCCAGGACTTAGCAATCAGCCCCAGCATTTT.

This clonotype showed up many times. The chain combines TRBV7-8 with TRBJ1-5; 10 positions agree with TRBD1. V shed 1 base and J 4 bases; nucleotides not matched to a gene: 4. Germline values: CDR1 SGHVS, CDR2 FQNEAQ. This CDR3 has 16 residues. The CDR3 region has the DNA TGTGCCAGCAGCTTAGTCGGGACAGGGGTGAATCAGCCCCAGCATTTT. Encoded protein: CASSLVGTGVNQPQHF. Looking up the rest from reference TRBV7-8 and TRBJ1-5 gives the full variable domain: GAGVSQSPRYKVAKRGQDVALRCDPISGHVSLFWYQQALGQGPEFLTYFQNEAQLDKSGLPSDRFFAERPEGSVSTLKIQRTQQEDSAVYLCASSLVGTGVNQPQHFGDGTRLSIL.

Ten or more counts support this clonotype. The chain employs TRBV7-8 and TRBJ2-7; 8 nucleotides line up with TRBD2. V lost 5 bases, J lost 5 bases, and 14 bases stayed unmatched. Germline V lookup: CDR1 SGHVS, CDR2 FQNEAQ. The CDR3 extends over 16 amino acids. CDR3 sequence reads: CASSTRGGLGRDEQYF. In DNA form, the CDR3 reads TGTGCCAGCAGCACTCGTGGGGGACTAGGACGCGACGAGCAGTACTTC.

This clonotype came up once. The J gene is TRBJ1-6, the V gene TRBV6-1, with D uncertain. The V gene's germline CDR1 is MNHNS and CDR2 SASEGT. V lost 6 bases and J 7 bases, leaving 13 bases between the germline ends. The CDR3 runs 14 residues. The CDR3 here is CASRVGNRNSPLHF. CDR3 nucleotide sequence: TGTGCCAGCAGGGTAGGGAATCGGAATTCACCCCTCCACTTT.

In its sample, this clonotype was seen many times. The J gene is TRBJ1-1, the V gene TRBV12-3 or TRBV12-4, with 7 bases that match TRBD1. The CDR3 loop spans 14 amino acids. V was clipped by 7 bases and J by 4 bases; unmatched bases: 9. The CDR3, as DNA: TGTGCCAGCACCCGAGGGGGCGCAGGCACTGAAGCTTTCTTT. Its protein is CASTRGGAGTEAFF.

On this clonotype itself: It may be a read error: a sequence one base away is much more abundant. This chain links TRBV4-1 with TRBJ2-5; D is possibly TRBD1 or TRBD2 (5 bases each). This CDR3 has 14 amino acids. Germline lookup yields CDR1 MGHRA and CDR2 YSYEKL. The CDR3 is CASSRGSGEETLYF. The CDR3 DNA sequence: TGCGCCAGCAGCCGGGGGAGCGGAGAAGAGACCCTGTACTTC.

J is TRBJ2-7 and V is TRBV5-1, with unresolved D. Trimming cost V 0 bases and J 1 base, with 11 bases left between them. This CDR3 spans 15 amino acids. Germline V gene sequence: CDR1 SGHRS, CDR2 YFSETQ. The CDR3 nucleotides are TGCGCCAGCAGCTTGGGGGGTAGTTCATCCTACGAGCAGTACTTC. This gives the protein CASSLGGSSSYEQYF.

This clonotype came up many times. The CDR3 nucleotides read TGTGCCAGCGGAGAAGAGACCCAGTACTTC. This encodes CASGEETQYF. The chain carries TRBV2 and TRBJ2-5; no firm D call. The CDR3 is 10 residues long. Per the germline V gene, CDR1 is SNHLY and CDR2 is FYNNEI. Trimming left V 8 bases short and J 3 bases short, with 4 bases between.